These T cell receptor beta chains were read from a single sample in a study of T cell responses to AZD1222 COVID-19 vaccine. Clones were sequenced by immunoSEQ multiplex PCR, and TCRdb holds only the in-frame ones, with some missing. The repertoire consists of about 140,000 clones, with almost 90% occurring once and the leading ten covering about 1.5%. The sequenced sample was peripheral blood, obtained 28 days after the second AZD1222 dose. All receptors derive from an adult who received the AZD1222 COVID-19 vaccine. Each CDR3 is given with its conserved first and last residue. A D gene is named only where the DNA matches it firmly. Some rows mark clone size as missing; the rest say once, few, many or name a class of expanded clone.

CDR3aa | CDR3nt | d_gene | abundance | j_gene | v_gene
CASSQALGQGNQPQHF | TGTGCCAGCAGCCAAGCTTTAGGACAGGGCAATCAGCCCCAGCATTTT | TRBD1 | - | TRBJ1-5 | TRBV4-2
CASSFAGSGTGELFF | TGCGCCAGCAGCTTCGCAGGGTCAGGGACCGGGGAGCTGTTTTTT | - | - | TRBJ2-2 | TRBV5-1
CASFRDPNTEAFF | TGTGCCAGCTTCAGGGACCCTAACACTGAAGCTTTCTTT | - | - | TRBJ1-1 | TRBV28
CASSIDRVGGRSIYNEQFF | TGTGCCAGTAGTATAGATCGGGTGGGGGGGCGTTCAATCTACAATGAGCAGTTCTTC | - | - | TRBJ2-1 | TRBV19
CASSQDKVPQPQHF | TGTGCCAGCAGCCAAGATAAGGTCCCCCAGCCCCAGCATTTT | - | - | TRBJ1-5 | TRBV3-1/TRBV3-2
CASSLVSADGYTF | TGTGCCAGCAGCTTAGTATCCGCAGATGGCTACACCTTC | - | - | TRBJ1-2 | TRBV11-2
CASSSGGDSDTQYF | TGCGCCAGCAGTTCAGGGGGCGATTCAGATACGCAGTATTTT | TRBD1 | few | TRBJ2-3 | TRBV10-1
CASSQGTGTSGRSSYEQYF | TGTGCCAGCAGCCAGGGGACAGGGACTAGCGGGAGGAGCTCCTACGAGCAGTACTTC | TRBD2 | - | TRBJ2-7 | TRBV3-1/TRBV3-2
CASRVSGNQPQHF | TGTGCCAGCAGGGTTTCTGGCAATCAGCCCCAGCATTTT | - | once | TRBJ1-5 | TRBV6-5
CASSPDYLSNQPQHF | TGTGCCAGCAGCCCCGACTATCTTAGCAATCAGCCCCAGCATTTT | - | - | TRBJ1-5 | TRBV7-2
CAWSPNGQAENSPLHF | TGTGCCTGGAGTCCCAACGGACAGGCCGAGAATTCACCCCTCCACTTT | TRBD1 | - | TRBJ1-6 | TRBV30
CASSFWRATSYNEQFF | TGTGCCAGCAGTTTTTGGAGGGCCACCTCCTACAATGAGCAGTTCTTC | - | - | TRBJ2-1 | TRBV27
CASSQGGGNQPQHF | TGTGCCAGCAGCCAGGGTGGAGGGAATCAGCCCCAGCATTTT | - | - | TRBJ1-5 | TRBV3-1/TRBV3-2
CASSLGGVNTEAFF | TGTGCCAGCAGCTTGGGCGGGGTCAACACTGAAGCTTTCTTT | - | - | TRBJ1-1 | TRBV7-9
CASSGWSTDTQYF | TGTGCCAGCAGCGGTTGGAGCACAGATACGCAGTATTTT | - | few | TRBJ2-3 | TRBV9
CASSPGTGGFEKLFF | TGTGCCAGCAGCCCCGGGACAGGGGGCTTTGAAAAACTGTTTTTT | TRBD1 | - | TRBJ1-4 | TRBV11-2
CASSFRQPDSNQPQHF | TGTGCCAGCAGTTTTCGACAGCCAGATAGCAATCAGCCCCAGCATTTT | - | - | TRBJ1-5 | TRBV27
CASSLASTGTTGELFF | TGCGCCAGCAGCTTGGCGTCAACAGGCACGACCGGGGAGCTGTTTTTT | - | - | TRBJ2-2 | TRBV5-1
CATSRLPGTGGDSSGQFF | TGTGCCACCAGCAGACTTCCGGGGACAGGGGGCGATTCAAGCGGGCAGTTCTTC | TRBD1 | - | TRBJ2-1 | TRBV15
CASRGRGNTEAFF | TGTGCCAGCAGGGGACGGGGGAACACTGAAGCTTTCTTT | - | - | TRBJ1-1 | TRBV19
CASSFFPAPGQSQETQYF | TGTGCCAGCAGTTTCTTTCCCGCCCCTGGACAGAGCCAAGAGACCCAGTACTTC | - | - | TRBJ2-5 | TRBV6-2/TRBV6-3
CSVGQGNTEAFF | TGCAGCGTTGGACAGGGCAACACTGAAGCTTTCTTT | TRBD1 | - | TRBJ1-1 | TRBV29-1
CAISSTTDEQFF | TGTGCCATCAGTTCAACCACAGACGAGCAGTTCTTC | - | - | TRBJ2-1 | TRBV10-3
CSAKGGSPLHF | TGCAGTGCTAAAGGGGGCTCACCCCTCCACTTT | TRBD1 | - | TRBJ1-6 | TRBV20-1
CASSSAVARGETQYF | TGTGCCAGCAGCTCGGCGGTAGCCAGGGGAGAGACCCAGTACTTC | - | - | TRBJ2-5 | TRBV5-4
CASSQTDPPQPQHF | TGTGCCAGCAGTCAGACCGACCCCCCGCAGCCCCAGCATTTT | - | - | TRBJ1-5 | TRBV28
CASSPGLRETQYF | TGTGCCAGCAGCCCGGGACTACGGGAGACCCAGTACTTC | TRBD2 | - | TRBJ2-5 | TRBV14
CASSVAVGGMNTGELFF | TGTGCCAGCAGCGTAGCCGTGGGAGGGATGAACACCGGGGAGCTGTTTTTT | TRBD2 | - | TRBJ2-2 | TRBV9
CASSDPRQGSNQPQHF | TGTGCCAGCAGTGATCCGAGACAGGGTAGCAATCAGCCCCAGCATTTT | TRBD1 | - | TRBJ1-5 | TRBV6-1
CASTPGSRLAGGTRSSYNEQFF | TGTGCCAGTACCCCCGGGTCCAGACTAGCGGGAGGAACTAGGAGCTCCTACAATGAGCAGTTCTTC | TRBD2 | - | TRBJ2-1 | TRBV19
CASSQDWGAANTGELFF | TGCGCCAGCAGCCAAGATTGGGGGGCTGCGAACACCGGGGAGCTGTTTTTT | - | - | TRBJ2-2 | TRBV4-3
CASSLGDLSTEAFF | TGTGCCAGCAGCTTAGGGGATTTGAGCACTGAAGCTTTCTTT | - | - | TRBJ1-1 | TRBV7-9
CASSLREGSTDTQYF | TGTGCCAGCAGCTTGAGGGAGGGGAGCACAGATACGCAGTATTTT | TRBD2 | - | TRBJ2-3 | TRBV7-2
CASSHDRGSYEQYF | TGTGCCAGCAGCCATGACAGAGGGTCCTACGAGCAGTACTTC | - | few | TRBJ2-7 | TRBV7-9
CASSFDGASYNSPLHF | TGCGCCAGCAGCTTTGACGGGGCCTCCTATAATTCACCCCTCCACTTT | - | - | TRBJ1-6 | TRBV5-1
CASSLGGGSTNEKLFF | TGCGCCAGCAGCTTGGGAGGGGGATCAACTAATGAAAAACTGTTTTTT | - | - | TRBJ1-4 | TRBV5-1
CASSQGFRPISGNTIYF | TGTGCCAGCAGCCAAGGATTCCGGCCAATCTCTGGAAACACCATATATTTT | - | once | TRBJ1-3 | TRBV3-1/TRBV3-2
CASSTISAEAFF | TGTGCCAGTAGTACCATATCGGCTGAAGCTTTCTTT | - | - | TRBJ1-1 | TRBV19
CAWSSGRVGQETQYF | TGTGCCTGGAGTAGCGGGAGAGTTGGGCAAGAGACCCAGTACTTC | TRBD2 | - | TRBJ2-5 | TRBV30
CSVRSGSYEQYF | TGCAGCGTTCGAAGTGGGTCCTACGAGCAGTACTTC | - | - | TRBJ2-7 | TRBV29-1